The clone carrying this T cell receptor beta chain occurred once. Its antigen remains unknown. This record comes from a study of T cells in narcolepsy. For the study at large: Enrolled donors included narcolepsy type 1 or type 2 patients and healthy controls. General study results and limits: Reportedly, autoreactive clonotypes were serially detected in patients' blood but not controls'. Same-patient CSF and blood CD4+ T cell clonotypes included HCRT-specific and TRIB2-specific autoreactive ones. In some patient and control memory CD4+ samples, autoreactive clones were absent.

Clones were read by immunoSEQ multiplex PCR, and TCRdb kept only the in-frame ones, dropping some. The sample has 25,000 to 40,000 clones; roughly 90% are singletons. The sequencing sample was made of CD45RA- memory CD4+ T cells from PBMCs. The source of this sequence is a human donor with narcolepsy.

CDR3 sequence: CASSLLDRSYNEQFF. Written as DNA, the CDR3 is TGTGCCAGCAGTTTACTAGACCGCTCCTACAATGAGCAGTTCTTC. The chain is built from TRBV28 and TRBJ2-1; D is unclear. From germline, CDR1 is MDHEN and CDR2 SYDVKM. Trimming shortened V by 2 bases and J by 0 bases, and 8 bases separated the two germline ends. This CDR3 has 15 residues. The full variable domain, rest sourced from reference TRBV28 and TRBJ2-1, is DVKVTQSSRYLVKRTGEKVFLECVQDMDHENMFWYRQDPGLGLRLIYFSYDVKMKEKGDIPEGYSVSREKKERFSLILESASTNQTSMYLCASSLLDRSYNEQFFGPGTRLTVL.